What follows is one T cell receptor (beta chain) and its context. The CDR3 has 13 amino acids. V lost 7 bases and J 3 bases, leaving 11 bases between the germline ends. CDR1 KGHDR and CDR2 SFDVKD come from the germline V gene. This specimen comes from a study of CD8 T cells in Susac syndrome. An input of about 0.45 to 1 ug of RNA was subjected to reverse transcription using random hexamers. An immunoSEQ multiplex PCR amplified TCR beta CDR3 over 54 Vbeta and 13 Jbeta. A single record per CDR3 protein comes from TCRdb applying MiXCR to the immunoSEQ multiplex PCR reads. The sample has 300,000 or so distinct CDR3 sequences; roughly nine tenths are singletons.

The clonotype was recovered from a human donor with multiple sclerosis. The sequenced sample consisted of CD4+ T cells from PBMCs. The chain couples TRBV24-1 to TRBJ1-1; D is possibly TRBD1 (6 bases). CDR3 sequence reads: CATRADSYTEAFF. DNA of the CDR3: TGTGCCACCAGAGCGGACAGTTACACTGAAGCTTTCTTT.